This TCR beta chain is from a study of T cell changes during pregnancy in multiple sclerosis. This clone occurred once. Only in-frame clones appear in the TCRdb table, and some are missing; sequencing was by immunoSEQ multiplex PCR. The data show 50,000 to 60,000 clones, 85% to 95% seen once. V gave up 3 bases and J gave up 3 bases, with 11 bases separating them. This CDR3 has 14 amino acids. The germline V gene has CDR1 KGHSY and CDR2 FQNENV. The input for sequencing was peripheral blood, taken after pregnancy. The receptor was isolated from a female donor in good health, enrolled as a control in a pregnancy study. The V call is TRBV16, the J call TRBJ1-1; D might be TRBD1 (6 bases). The CDR3 DNA sequence: TGTGCCAGCAGCCATGGGGGCGCAGACACTGAAGCTTTCTTT. Its translation is CASSHGGADTEAFF.